This T cell receptor (beta chain) was recovered during a study of OX40 agonist ivuxolimab in advanced cancers. Study-level information: Intravenous ivuxolimab was administered to patients every 2 weeks at 0.01 to 10 mg/kg. One patient with hepatocellular carcinoma and two with cutaneous melanoma, three in all, had partial responses. The study, taken as a whole, reports: By week 6 at 0.1 to 3.0 mg/kg, blood CD4+ and CD8+ T cells had expanded clonally. A proportion of nonresponders additionally exhibited low normalized T-cell clonal expansion.

Sequencing was performed with immunoSEQ multiplex PCR; in TCRdb, only in-frame clones are kept and a portion is missing. The top ten clones hold approximately 1.5% of a sample with 95,000 to 100,000 clones, roughly 80% of them seen once. Germline V gene lookup returns CDR1 LGHNA and CDR2 YNFKEQ. The CDR3 spans 15 residues. V lost 0 bases to trimming and J lost 4 bases, with 9 bases between them. To note about this clone: Its antigen is currently unknown.

This TCR derives from an adult with an advanced solid tumor such as melanoma, head and neck, liver or kidney cancer. The sample was CD4+ or CD8+ T cells sorted from blood, taken in a trial of the OX40 agonist ivuxolimab. J is TRBJ2-2 and V is TRBV4-2; no firm D call. The CDR3, as DNA: TGTGCCAGCAGCCAAGATCTAGTGCTCACCGGGGAGCTGTTTTTT. As protein: CASSQDLVLTGELFF.